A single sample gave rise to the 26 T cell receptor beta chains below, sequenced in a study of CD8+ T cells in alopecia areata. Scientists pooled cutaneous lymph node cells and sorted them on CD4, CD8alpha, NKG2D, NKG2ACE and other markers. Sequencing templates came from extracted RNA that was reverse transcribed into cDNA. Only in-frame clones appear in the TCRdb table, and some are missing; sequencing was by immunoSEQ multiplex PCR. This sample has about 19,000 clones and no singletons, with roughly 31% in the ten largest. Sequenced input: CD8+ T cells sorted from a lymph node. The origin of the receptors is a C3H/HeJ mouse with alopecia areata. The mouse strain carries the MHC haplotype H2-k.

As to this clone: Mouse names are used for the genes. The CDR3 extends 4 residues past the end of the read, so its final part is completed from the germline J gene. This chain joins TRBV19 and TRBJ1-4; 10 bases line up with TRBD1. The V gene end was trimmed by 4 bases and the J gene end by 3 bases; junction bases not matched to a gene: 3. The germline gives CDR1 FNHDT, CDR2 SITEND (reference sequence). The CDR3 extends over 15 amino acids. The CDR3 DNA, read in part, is TGTGCCAGCAGTGTCGGGACAGGGGCCAACGAA. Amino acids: CASSVGTGANE. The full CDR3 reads CASSVGTGANERLFF.

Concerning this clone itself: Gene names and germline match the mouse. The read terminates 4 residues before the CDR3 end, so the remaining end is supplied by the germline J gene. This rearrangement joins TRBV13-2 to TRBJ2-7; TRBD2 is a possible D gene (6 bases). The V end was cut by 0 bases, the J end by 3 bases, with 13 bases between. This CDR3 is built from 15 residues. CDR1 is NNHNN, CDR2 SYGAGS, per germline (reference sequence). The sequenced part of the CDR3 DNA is TGTGCCAGCGGTGATGCAGAGGGACTATACTAT. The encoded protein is CASGDAEGLYY. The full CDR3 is CASGDAEGLYYEQYF.

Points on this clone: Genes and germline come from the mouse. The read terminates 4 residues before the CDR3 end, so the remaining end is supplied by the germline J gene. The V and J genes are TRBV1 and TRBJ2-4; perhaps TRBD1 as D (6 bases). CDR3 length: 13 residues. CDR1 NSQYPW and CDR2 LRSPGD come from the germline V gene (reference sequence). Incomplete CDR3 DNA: TGCACCTGCAGTGCGGGACAAAAAAAC. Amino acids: CTCSAGQKN. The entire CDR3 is CTCSAGQKNTLYF.

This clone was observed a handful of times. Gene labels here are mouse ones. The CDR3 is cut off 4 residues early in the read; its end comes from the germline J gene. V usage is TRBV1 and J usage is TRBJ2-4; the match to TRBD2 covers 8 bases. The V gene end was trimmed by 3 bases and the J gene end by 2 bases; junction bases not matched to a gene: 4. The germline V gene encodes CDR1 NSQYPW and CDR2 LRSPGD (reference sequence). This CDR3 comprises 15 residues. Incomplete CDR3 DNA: TGCACCTGCAGTGCCCGGGGGGGCGCTCAAAAC. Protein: CTCSARGGAQN. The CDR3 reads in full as CTCSARGGAQNTLYF.

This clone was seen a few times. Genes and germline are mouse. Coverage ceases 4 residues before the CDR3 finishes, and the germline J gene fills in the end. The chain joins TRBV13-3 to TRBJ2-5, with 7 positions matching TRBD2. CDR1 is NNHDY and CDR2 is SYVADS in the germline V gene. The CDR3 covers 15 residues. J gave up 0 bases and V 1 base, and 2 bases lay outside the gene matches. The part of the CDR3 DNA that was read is TGTGCCAGCAGTGATAACTGGGGAAACCAAGAC. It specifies CASSDNWGNQD. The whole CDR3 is CASSDNWGNQDTQYF.

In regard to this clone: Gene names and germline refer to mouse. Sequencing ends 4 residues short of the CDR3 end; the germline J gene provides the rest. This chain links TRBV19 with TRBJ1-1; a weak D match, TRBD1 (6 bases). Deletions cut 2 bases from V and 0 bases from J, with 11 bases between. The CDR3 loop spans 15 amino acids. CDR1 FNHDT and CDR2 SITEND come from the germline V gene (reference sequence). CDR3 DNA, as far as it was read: TGTGCCAGCAGTATCCCCGGGACAACAAACACA. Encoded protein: CASSIPGTTNT. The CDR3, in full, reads CASSIPGTTNTEVFF.

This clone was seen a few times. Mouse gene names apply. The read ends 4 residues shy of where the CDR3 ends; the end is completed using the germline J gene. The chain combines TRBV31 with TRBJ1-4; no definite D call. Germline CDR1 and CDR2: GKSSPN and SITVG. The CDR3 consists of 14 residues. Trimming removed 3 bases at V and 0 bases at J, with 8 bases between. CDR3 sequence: CAWSRQISNERLFF. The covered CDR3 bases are TGTGCCTGGAGCCGACAAATTTCCAACGAA.

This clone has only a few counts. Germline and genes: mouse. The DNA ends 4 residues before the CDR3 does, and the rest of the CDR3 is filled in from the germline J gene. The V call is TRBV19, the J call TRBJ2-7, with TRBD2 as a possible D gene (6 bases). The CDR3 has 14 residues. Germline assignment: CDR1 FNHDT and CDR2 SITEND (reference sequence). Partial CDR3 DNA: TGTGCCAGCAGTATAACGGGACTTCCTTAT. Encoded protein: CASSITGLPY. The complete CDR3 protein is CASSITGLPYEQYF. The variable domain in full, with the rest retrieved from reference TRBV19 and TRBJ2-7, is GGIITQTPKFLIGQEGQKLTLKCQQNFNHDTMYWYRQDSGKGLRLIYYSITENDLQKGDLSEGYDASREKKSSFSLTVTSAQKNEMAVFLCASSITGLPYEQYFGPGTRLTVL.

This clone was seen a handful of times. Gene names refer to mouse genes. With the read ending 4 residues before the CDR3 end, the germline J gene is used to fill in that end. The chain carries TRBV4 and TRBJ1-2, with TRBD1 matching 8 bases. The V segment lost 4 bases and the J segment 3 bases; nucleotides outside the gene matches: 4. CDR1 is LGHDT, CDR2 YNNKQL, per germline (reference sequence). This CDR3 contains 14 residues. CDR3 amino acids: CASSSLQGDSDYTF. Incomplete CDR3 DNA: TGTGCCAGCAGCTCGTTACAGGGGGACTCC.

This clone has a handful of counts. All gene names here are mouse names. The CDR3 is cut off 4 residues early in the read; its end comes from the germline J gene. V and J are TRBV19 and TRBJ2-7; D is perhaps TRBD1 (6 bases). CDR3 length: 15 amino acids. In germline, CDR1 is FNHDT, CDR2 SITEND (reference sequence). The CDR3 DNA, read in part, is TGTGCCAGCAGTATATCCCCCCAGGGGAGGCAT. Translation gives CASSISPQGRH. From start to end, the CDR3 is CASSISPQGRHEQYF.

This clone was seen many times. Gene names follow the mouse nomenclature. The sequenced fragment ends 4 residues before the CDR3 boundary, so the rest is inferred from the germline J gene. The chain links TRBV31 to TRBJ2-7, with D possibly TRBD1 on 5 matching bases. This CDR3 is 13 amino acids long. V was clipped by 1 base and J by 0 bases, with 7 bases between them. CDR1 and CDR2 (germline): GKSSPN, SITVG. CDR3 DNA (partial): TGTGCCTGGAGTCGAGACAGCTCCTAT. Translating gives CAWSRDSSY. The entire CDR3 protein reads CAWSRDSSYEQYF.

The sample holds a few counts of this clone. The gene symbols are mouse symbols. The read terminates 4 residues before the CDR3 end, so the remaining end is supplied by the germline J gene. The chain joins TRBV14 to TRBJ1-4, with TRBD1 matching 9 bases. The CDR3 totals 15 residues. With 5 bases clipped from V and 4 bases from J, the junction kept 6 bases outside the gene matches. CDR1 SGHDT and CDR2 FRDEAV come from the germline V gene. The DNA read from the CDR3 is TGTGCCAGCAGCCCCGGGACAGGGTTCAACGAA. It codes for CASSPGTGFNE. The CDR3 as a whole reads CASSPGTGFNERLFF.

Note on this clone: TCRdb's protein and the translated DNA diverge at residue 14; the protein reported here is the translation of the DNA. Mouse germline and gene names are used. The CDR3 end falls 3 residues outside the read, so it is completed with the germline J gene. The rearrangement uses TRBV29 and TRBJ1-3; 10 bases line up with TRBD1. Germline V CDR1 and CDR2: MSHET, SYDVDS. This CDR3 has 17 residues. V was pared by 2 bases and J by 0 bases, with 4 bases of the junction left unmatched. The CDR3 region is CASSLTGTGVSGNTLYF. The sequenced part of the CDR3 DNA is TGTGCTAGCAGTTTAACCGGGACAGGGGTTTCTGGAAATACG.

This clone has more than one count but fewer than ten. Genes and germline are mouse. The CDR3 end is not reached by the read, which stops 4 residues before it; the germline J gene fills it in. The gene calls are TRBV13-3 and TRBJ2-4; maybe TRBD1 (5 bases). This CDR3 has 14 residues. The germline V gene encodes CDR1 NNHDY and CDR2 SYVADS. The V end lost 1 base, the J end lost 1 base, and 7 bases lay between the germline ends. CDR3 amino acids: CASSDTGGQNTLYF. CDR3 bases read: TGTGCCAGCAGTGATACAGGAGGTCAAAAC.

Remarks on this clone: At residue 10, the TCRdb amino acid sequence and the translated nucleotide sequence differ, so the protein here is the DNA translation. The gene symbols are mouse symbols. The part of the CDR3 DNA that was read is TGTGCCAGCAGTGATGTCTTTGGAAATACG. This translates into CASSDVFGNT. The full CDR3 protein reads CASSDVFGNTLYF. The V gene is TRBV13-1, the J gene TRBJ1-3; D uncertain. The read halts 3 residues ahead of the CDR3 end, with the missing end drawn from the germline J gene. The V gene's germline CDR1 is NSHNY and CDR2 SYGAGN. V lost 0 bases and J 3 bases, leaving 4 bases between the germline ends. This CDR3 is built from 13 residues.

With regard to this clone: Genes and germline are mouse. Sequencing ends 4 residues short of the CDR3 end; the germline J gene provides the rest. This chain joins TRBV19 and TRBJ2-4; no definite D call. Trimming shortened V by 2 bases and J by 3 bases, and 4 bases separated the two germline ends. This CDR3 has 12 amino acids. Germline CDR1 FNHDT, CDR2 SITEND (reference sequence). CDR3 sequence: CASSIGQNTLYF. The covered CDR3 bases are TGTGCCAGCAGTATTGGGCAAAAC.

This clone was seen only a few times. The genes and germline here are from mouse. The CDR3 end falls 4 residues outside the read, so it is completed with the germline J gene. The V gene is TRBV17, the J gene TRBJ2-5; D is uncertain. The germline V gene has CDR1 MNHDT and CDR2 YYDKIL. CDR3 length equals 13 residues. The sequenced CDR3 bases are TGTGCTAGCAGTAGCACAGAAAAAGAC. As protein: CASSSTEKD. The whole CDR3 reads CASSSTEKDTQYF.

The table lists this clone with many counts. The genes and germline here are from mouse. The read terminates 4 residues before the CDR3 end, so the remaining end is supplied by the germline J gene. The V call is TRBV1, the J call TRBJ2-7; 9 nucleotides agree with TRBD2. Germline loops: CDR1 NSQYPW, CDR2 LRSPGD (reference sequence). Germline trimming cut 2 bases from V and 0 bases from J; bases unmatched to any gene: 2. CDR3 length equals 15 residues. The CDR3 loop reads CTCSARLGDSYEQYF. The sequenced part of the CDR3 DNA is TGCACCTGCAGTGCAAGACTGGGGGACTCCTAT.

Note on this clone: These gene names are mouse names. Incomplete CDR3 DNA: TGTGCCAGCAGTGATGCGGGAGGGGGCTCCTAT. Translated, it gives CASSDAGGGSY. The full CDR3 reads CASSDAGGGSYEQYF. This chain links TRBV13-1 with TRBJ2-7, with D perhaps TRBD1 (6 bases). Read data end 4 residues before the CDR3 end; the end is taken from the germline J gene. CDR1 and CDR2 (germline): NSHNY, SYGAGN. Trimming left V 0 bases short and J 0 bases short, with 10 bases between. CDR3 length: 15 amino acids.

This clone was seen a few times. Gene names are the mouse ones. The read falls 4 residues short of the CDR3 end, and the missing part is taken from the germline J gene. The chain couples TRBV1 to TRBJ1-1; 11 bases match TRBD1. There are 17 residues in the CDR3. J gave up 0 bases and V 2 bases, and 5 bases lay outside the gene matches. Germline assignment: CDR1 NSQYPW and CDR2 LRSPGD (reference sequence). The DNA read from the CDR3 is TGCACCTGCAGTGCAAAACCGGGACAGGGGGCAAACACA. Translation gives CTCSAKPGQGANT. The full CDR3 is CTCSAKPGQGANTEVFF.

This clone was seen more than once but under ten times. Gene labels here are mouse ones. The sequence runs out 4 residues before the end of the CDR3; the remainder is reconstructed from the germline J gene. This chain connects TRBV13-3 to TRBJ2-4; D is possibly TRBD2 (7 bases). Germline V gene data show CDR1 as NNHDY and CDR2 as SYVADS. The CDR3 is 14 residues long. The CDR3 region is CASSDEGGMNTLYF. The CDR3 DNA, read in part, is TGTGCCAGCAGTGATGAGGGGGGGATGAAC.

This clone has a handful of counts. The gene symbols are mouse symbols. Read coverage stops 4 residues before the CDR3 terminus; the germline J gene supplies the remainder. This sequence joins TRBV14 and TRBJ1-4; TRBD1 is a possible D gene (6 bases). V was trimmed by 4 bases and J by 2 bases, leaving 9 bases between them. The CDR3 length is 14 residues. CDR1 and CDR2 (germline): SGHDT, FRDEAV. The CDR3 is CASSPGQSNERLFF. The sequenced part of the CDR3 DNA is TGTGCCAGCAGTCCGGGACAATCCAACGAA.

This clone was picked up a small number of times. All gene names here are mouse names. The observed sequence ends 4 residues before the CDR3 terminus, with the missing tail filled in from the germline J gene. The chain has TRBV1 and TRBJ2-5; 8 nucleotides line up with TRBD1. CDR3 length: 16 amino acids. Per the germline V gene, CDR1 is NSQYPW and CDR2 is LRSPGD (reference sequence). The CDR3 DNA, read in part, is TGCACCTGCAGTGCTGAGGCCAGGGGGCGCGAAGAC. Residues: CTCSAEARGRED. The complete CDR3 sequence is CTCSAEARGREDTQYF.

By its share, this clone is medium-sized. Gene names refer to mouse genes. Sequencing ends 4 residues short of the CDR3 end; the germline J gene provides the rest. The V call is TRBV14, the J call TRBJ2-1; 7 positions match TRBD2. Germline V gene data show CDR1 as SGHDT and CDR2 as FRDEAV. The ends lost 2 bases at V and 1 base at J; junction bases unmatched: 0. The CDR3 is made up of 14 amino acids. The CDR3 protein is CASSFGGNYAEQFF. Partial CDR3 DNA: TGTGCCAGCAGTTTTGGGGGGAACTATGCT.

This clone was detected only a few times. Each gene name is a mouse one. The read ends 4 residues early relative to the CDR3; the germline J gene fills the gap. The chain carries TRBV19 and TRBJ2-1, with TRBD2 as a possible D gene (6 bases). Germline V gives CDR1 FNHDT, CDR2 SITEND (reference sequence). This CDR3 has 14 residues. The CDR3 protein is CASSIGGDRAEQFF. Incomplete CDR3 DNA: TGTGCCAGCAGTATAGGGGGGGATCGGGCT.

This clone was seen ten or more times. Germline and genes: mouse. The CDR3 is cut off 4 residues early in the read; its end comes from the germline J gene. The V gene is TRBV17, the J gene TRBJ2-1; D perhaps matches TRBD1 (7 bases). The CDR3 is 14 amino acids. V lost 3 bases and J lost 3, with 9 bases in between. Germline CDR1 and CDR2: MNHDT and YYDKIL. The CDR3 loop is CASSREGAYAEQFF. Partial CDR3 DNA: TGTGCTAGCAGTAGGGAGGGGGCCTATGCT.